The 32 T cell receptor beta chains in this list originate from one sample, sequenced in a study of graft-versus-host responses after intestinal transplantation. Their target antigens are unknown. TCRdb's copy holds only in-frame clones and misses some; the assay was immunoSEQ multiplex PCR. This sample carries approximately 70,000 clones, over 75% of them seen once, and the ten largest clones take approximately 0.39%. Specimen: unstimulated CD4+ T cells sorted from spleen or lymph node cells, collected before transplant. The receptors derive from a human donor who was the organ donor for an intestinal transplant.

The chain joins TRBV10-1 to TRBJ2-2; D gene ambiguous. CDR1 is WNHNN and CDR2 is SYGVQD in the germline V gene (reference sequence). This CDR3 region has 14 residues. The germline V and J ends were trimmed by 0 bases and 5 bases, with 7 bases remaining between them. CDR3 sequence: CASSESLGTGELFF. In DNA, the CDR3 is TGCGCCAGCAGTGAGTCGCTCGGGACCGGGGAGCTGTTTTTT.

The V gene is TRBV6-4, the J gene TRBJ2-1; 7 bases align to TRBD2. Germline V gene data show CDR1 as MRHNA and CDR2 as SNTAGT. V lost 5 bases and J lost 4; bases outside the gene matches: 2. CDR3 length equals 13 residues. CDR3 nucleotides: TGTGCCAGCAGTAGCGGGGATTACAATGAGCAGTTCTTC. This codes for CASSSGDYNEQFF.

This rearrangement joins TRBV30 to TRBJ1-3; D may be TRBD1 (6 bases). CDR1 is GTSNPN, CDR2 SVGIG, per germline (reference sequence). The CDR3 sequence is 15 residues long. The V gene lost 1 base and the J gene lost 8 bases, with 18 bases spanning the gap. For the CDR3, the DNA is TGTGCCTGGAGTGACGGGACACGGCTGAGGGACACCATATATTTT. Translation: CAWSDGTRLRDTIYF. Filled out from reference TRBV30 and TRBJ1-3, the complete variable domain reads SQTIHQWPATLVQPVGSPLSLECTVEGTSNPNLYWYRQAAGRGLQLLFYSVGIGQISSEVPQNLSASRPQDRQFILSSKKLLLSDSGFYLCAWSDGTRLRDTIYFGEGSWLTVV.

Only one count was recorded for this clone. The V gene is TRBV7-9, the J gene TRBJ2-6; D gene uncertain. Per the germline V gene, CDR1 is SEHNR and CDR2 is FQNEAQ (reference sequence). The CDR3 runs to 16 residues. V lost 4 bases and J lost 0, with 10 bases in between. Written as DNA, the CDR3 is TGTGCCAGCAGCTCCCAAACAGCCTCTGGGGCCAACGTCCTGACTTTC. This sequence encodes CASSSQTASGANVLTF.

J is TRBJ2-7 and V is TRBV25-1; the match to TRBD1 covers 10 bases. CDR1 is MGHDK, CDR2 SYGVNS, per germline. Trimming at V came to 7 bases and at J to 3 bases, leaving 6 bases not matched to a gene. CDR3 length: 14 amino acids. The DNA of the CDR3 is TGTGCCAGCACCCGGGACAGGGGACACTACGAGCAGTACGTC. Protein sequence: CASTRDRGHYEQYV.

The chain couples TRBV19 to TRBJ1-5, with 7 bases aligning to TRBD1. The CDR3 loop spans 16 amino acids. Germline-derived CDR1 and CDR2 are LNHDA and SQIVND (reference sequence). The V and J ends lost 7 bases and 2 bases, in that order; junction bases with no gene match: 11. CDR3 sequence (DNA): TGTGCCAGTACCGTTCCCGGGACAGTCGGCAATCAGCCCCAGCATTTT. It specifies CASTVPGTVGNQPQHF.

The chain couples TRBV6-5 to TRBJ2-1; D possibly corresponds to TRBD1 (6 bases). The CDR3 covers 16 residues. Per the germline V gene, CDR1 is MNHEY and CDR2 is SVGAGI. The V gene lost 2 bases and the J gene lost 4 bases, with 15 bases spanning the gap. This CDR3 reads CASSYRHTRGYNEQFF. CDR3 nucleotide sequence: TGTGCCAGCAGTTACAGGCATACTAGGGGGTACAATGAGCAGTTCTTC.

This clone was detected only a few times. The V gene is TRBV19, the J gene TRBJ2-5; 13 positions match TRBD2. The CDR3 length is 15 residues. V shed 4 bases, J shed 2 bases, and the junction held 1 base outside the gene matches. The germline V gene encodes CDR1 LNHDA and CDR2 SQIVND (reference sequence). The CDR3 reads CASSKLAGGQETQYF. DNA for the CDR3: TGTGCCAGTAGTAAACTAGCGGGGGGGCAAGAGACCCAGTACTTC. The full variable domain, completed using reference TRBV19 and TRBJ2-5, is DGGITQSPKYLFRKEGQNVTLSCEQNLNHDAMYWYRQDPGQGLRLIYYSQIVNDFQKGDIAEGYSVSREKKESFPLTVTSAQKNPTAFYLCASSKLAGGQETQYFGPGTRLLVL.

This chain uses TRBV4-1 with TRBJ1-5, with 7 nucleotides matching TRBD1. This CDR3 has 14 amino acids. The germline V gene has CDR1 MGHRA and CDR2 YSYEKL. V dropped 4 bases and J dropped 5; count of bases not matched to a gene: 5. The DNA of the CDR3 is TGCGCCAGCAGCCCGGGACAGATATATCAGCCCCAGCATTTT. Amino acid sequence: CASSPGQIYQPQHF.

This clone came up a few times. This rearrangement joins TRBV14 to TRBJ2-2; no clear D gene. Trimming pared 3 bases from V and 8 bases from J, leaving 16 bases between. The CDR3 loop spans 15 amino acids. Germline V lookup: CDR1 SGHDN, CDR2 FVKESK. Here the CDR3 reads CASSHDNTASGELFF. The CDR3 bases are TGTGCCAGCAGCCACGATAACACCGCTTCGGGGGAGCTGTTTTTT.

The chain has TRBV5-4 and TRBJ2-7; tentatively, D is TRBD2 (7 bases). Germline values: CDR1 SGHNT, CDR2 YYREEE (reference sequence). The length of the CDR3 is 16 residues. V dropped 2 bases and J dropped 4 bases, with 19 bases sitting between them. DNA for the CDR3: TGTGCCAGCAGCTTTCTGCGGGGGCGTGGAGAATACGAGCAGTACGTC. Its protein is CASSFLRGRGEYEQYV.

This chain connects TRBV5-1 to TRBJ2-5; tentative D call: TRBD1 (5 bases). The V end lost 0 bases, the J end lost 6 bases, and 12 bases lay between the germline ends. CDR1 SGHRS and CDR2 YFSETQ come from the germline V gene. The CDR3 has 14 amino acids. CDR3 nucleotide sequence: TGCGCCAGCAGCTTGGAGCAGGGTTGGAAGACCCAGTACTTC. Translated, it gives CASSLEQGWKTQYF. Full variable domain (remainder filled in from reference TRBV5-1 and TRBJ2-5): KAGVTQTPRYLIKTRGQQVTLSCSPISGHRSVSWYQQTPGQGLQFLFEYFSETQRNKGNFPGRFSGRQFSNSRSEMNVSTLELGDSALYLCASSLEQGWKTQYFGPGTRLLVL.

CDR3 residues: CASSPRTNQETQYF. In DNA, the CDR3 is TGTGCCAGCAGCCCCAGGACTAACCAAGAGACCCAGTACTTC. The V gene is TRBV9, the J gene TRBJ2-5; D possibly corresponds to TRBD2 (6 bases). The V gene's germline CDR1 is SGDLS and CDR2 YYNGEE. V dropped 4 bases and J dropped 0 bases, with 10 bases sitting between them. This CDR3 region has 14 residues. Full variable domain (rest looked up from reference TRBV9 and TRBJ2-5): DSGVTQTPKHLITATGQRVTLRCSPRSGDLSVYWYQQSLDQGLQFLIQYYNGEERAKGNILERFSAQQFPDLHSELNLSSLELGDSALYFCASSPRTNQETQYFGPGTRLLVL.

On this clone itself: A clone one base away is much larger, so this may be a read error. This sequence joins TRBV6-1 and TRBJ1-2, with 9 bases that match TRBD1. Germline CDR1 is MNHNS and CDR2 is SASEGT. This CDR3 is built from 14 residues. The V gene end was trimmed by 6 bases and the J gene end by 4 bases; junction bases not matched to a gene: 6. For the CDR3, the DNA is TGTGCCAGCAGCTCCGGGACAGGGTCCTATGGCTACACCTTC. This sequence encodes CASSSGTGSYGYTF.

The V gene is TRBV7-2, the J gene TRBJ2-1; 11 bases are a match to TRBD2. CDR1 and CDR2 from the germline V gene are SGHTA and FQGNSA. The CDR3 has 14 residues. Trimming cost V 11 bases and J 4 bases; bases outside gene matches: 7. This chain's CDR3 is CAGASGGLYNEQFF. CDR3 nucleotide sequence: TGTGCCGGCGCTAGCGGGGGGCTGTACAATGAGCAGTTCTTC.

This clone was found once. This chain uses TRBV5-5 with TRBJ2-7; D is possibly TRBD1 (6 bases). The V gene's germline CDR1 is SGHKS and CDR2 YYEKEE (reference sequence). Trimming cost V 5 bases and J 4 bases, with 16 bases left between them. This CDR3 contains 14 residues. The CDR3 loop is CASSTSGDPYEQYV. The CDR3 DNA reads TGTGCCAGCAGTACCTCAGGGGATCCGTACGAGCAGTACGTC.

This clone has more than one count but fewer than ten. The gene calls are TRBV4-3 and TRBJ2-1, with TRBD2 identical over 8 bases. The CDR3 sequence is 16 residues long. V trimming: 0 bases; J trimming: 8 bases; junction bases outside the gene matches: 9. The germline V gene has CDR1 LGHNA and CDR2 YSLEER. In nucleotides, the CDR3 is TGCGCCAGCAGCCAAGAGGGTGGACTAGCTGTCGATGAGCAGTTCTTC. The encoded protein is CASSQEGGLAVDEQFF.

V and J are TRBV9 and TRBJ1-4; D gene uncertain. Trimming cost V 2 bases and J 0 bases, with 11 bases left between them. Germline values: CDR1 SGDLS, CDR2 YYNGEE. There are 16 residues in the CDR3. The CDR3 coding sequence is TGTGCCAGCAGCGTGGGAGGCGCTACAACTAATGAAAAACTGTTTTTT. Amino acid sequence: CASSVGGATTNEKLFF. Combining the CDR3 with reference TRBV9 and TRBJ1-4 gives the whole variable domain DSGVTQTPKHLITATGQRVTLRCSPRSGDLSVYWYQQSLDQGLQFLIQYYNGEERAKGNILERFSAQQFPDLHSELNLSSLELGDSALYFCASSVGGATTNEKLFFGSGTQLSVL.

The rearrangement joins TRBV11-1 to TRBJ2-2; 8 bases are shared with TRBD1. Germline trimming cut 5 bases from V and 4 bases from J; bases unmatched to any gene: 6. This CDR3 contains 15 residues. The germline V gene encodes CDR1 SGHAT and CDR2 FQDESV (reference sequence). CDR3 in amino acids: CASSPTGVGTGELFF. CDR3 DNA: TGTGCCAGCAGCCCGACAGGGGTTGGCACCGGGGAGCTGTTTTTT.

The CDR3 DNA reads as TGTGCCAGTAGGGCAGGGGGCGACTATGGCTACACCTTC. It yields the protein CASRAGGDYGYTF. The chain has TRBV19 and TRBJ1-2; TRBD1 matches at 8 bases. The CDR3 length is 13 residues. Germline CDR1 and CDR2: LNHDA and SQIVND (reference sequence). The V gene end was trimmed by 6 bases and the J gene end by 3 bases; junction bases not matched to a gene: 3.

V usage is TRBV5-1 and J usage is TRBJ2-3; 7 bases map to TRBD2. This CDR3 region has 17 residues. The germline CDR1 and CDR2 sequences are SGHRS and YFSETQ. Trimming cost V 0 bases and J 3 bases; bases outside gene matches: 10. DNA of the CDR3: TGCGCCAGCAGCTTGGATTCGGCGGGGGTCCATACAGATACGCAGTATTTT. Translation: CASSLDSAGVHTDTQYF.

This chain joins TRBV9 and TRBJ2-2; 9 bases agree with TRBD2. This CDR3 comprises 18 residues. The trim removed 0 bases at V and 5 bases at J, leaving 11 bases unmatched. The germline gives CDR1 SGDLS, CDR2 YYNGEE. The CDR3 nucleotides read TGTGCCAGCAGCGTAGGTCTAGCGGGGAATCTGAGAACCGGGGAGCTGTTTTTT. Its protein is CASSVGLAGNLRTGELFF.

The chain carries TRBV21-1 and TRBJ1-5; TRBD1, as called in the table, went unchecked against the DNA. TRBV21-1 is a recognized pseudogene. The CDR3 consists of 21 residues. The CDR3 region has the DNA TGTGCCAGCAGCGAGACAAAAACGCCGGGACAGGGACCTTATAGCAATCAGCCCCAGCATTTT. This gives the protein CASSETKTPGQGPYSNQPQHF.

The chain employs TRBV29-1 and TRBJ1-2; D is unclear. V lost 0 bases and J 1 base, leaving 9 bases between the germline ends. Looked up from germline, CDR1 is SQVTM and CDR2 is ANQGSEA. This CDR3 spans 14 amino acids. CDR3 region: CSVEDPSLNYGYTF. DNA of the CDR3: TGCAGCGTTGAAGATCCGAGCCTTAACTATGGCTACACCTTC.

This clone was recorded only once. The chain joins TRBV2 to TRBJ2-3; 7 nucleotides align to TRBD1. J gave up 2 bases and V 7 bases, and 9 bases lay outside the gene matches. This CDR3 region has 15 residues. Germline V gene sequence: CDR1 SNHLY, CDR2 FYNNEI. The CDR3 sequence is CASKPDRVSTDTQYF. CDR3 DNA sequence: TGTGCCAGCAAGCCCGACAGGGTATCCACAGATACGCAGTATTTT.

This chain uses TRBV6-6 with TRBJ1-5, with TRBD1 matching 7 bases. The CDR3 contains 14 residues. The V segment lost 7 bases and the J segment 1 base; nucleotides outside the gene matches: 4. The V gene's germline CDR1 is MNHNY and CDR2 SVGAGI (reference sequence). The CDR3 sequence: CASKGGRSNQPQHF. CDR3 bases: TGTGCCAGCAAAGGGGGCCGAAGCAATCAGCCCCAGCATTTT.

V gene TRBV4-3 combines with J gene TRBJ1-2; the D gene is possibly TRBD1 (6 bases). Germline-derived CDR1 and CDR2 are LGHNA and YSLEER. V lost 1 base, J lost 5 bases, and 20 bases lay in between. The CDR3 spans 17 residues. CDR3 protein: CASSQGRRSGTSYGYTF. DNA for the CDR3: TGCGCCAGCAGCCAAGGACGAAGGTCAGGGACATCATATGGCTACACCTTC.

The rearrangement uses TRBV2 and TRBJ2-1, with 13 bases fitting TRBD2. CDR1 is SNHLY and CDR2 is FYNNEI in the germline V gene. J lost 1 base, V lost 6 bases, and 9 bases had no gene match. This CDR3 contains 18 residues. For the CDR3, the DNA is TGTGCCAGCAGAGTGACTAGCGGGGGGCTTGGGTCCTACAATGAGCAGTTCTTC. Protein: CASRVTSGGLGSYNEQFF.

The chain has TRBV6-6 and TRBJ1-2; 8 bases map to TRBD1. Germline values: CDR1 MNHNY, CDR2 SVGAGI (reference sequence). Trimming cost V 2 bases and J 4 bases; bases outside gene matches: 6. The CDR3 covers 15 residues. CDR3 region: CASSYAGQVGYGYTF. The DNA for the CDR3 is TGTGCCAGCAGTTACGCGGGACAGGTGGGCTATGGCTACACCTTC.

The chain joins TRBV10-3 to TRBJ1-2, with TRBD1 identical over 7 bases. The V segment lost 4 bases and the J segment 5 bases; nucleotides outside the gene matches: 4. The CDR3 runs 13 residues. CDR1 is ENHRY, CDR2 SYGVKD, per germline. In DNA, the CDR3 is TGTGCCATCAGTGCTCAGGGGGAATATGGCTACACCTTC. Its translation is CAISAQGEYGYTF.

This chain uses TRBV28 with TRBJ2-4, with 7 bases that match TRBD1. The CDR3 consists of 16 residues. Germline CDR1 MDHEN, CDR2 SYDVKM. V shed 5 bases and J 0 bases; nucleotides not matched to a gene: 7. CDR3 amino acids: CASSPHRGLAKNIQYF. CDR3 sequence (DNA): TGTGCCAGCAGTCCCCACAGGGGTCTAGCCAAAAACATTCAGTACTTC.

The chain combines TRBV5-8 with TRBJ1-4, with 7 bases identical to TRBD1. Germline lookup yields CDR1 SGHTS and CDR2 YDEGEE. CDR3 length: 13 amino acids. Losses at the gene ends were 5 bases for V and 11 bases for J; bases not matched to a gene: 9. CDR3 DNA sequence: TGTGCCAGCAGATTGACAGGGCTCTCCAAACTGTTTTTT. This encodes CASRLTGLSKLFF.